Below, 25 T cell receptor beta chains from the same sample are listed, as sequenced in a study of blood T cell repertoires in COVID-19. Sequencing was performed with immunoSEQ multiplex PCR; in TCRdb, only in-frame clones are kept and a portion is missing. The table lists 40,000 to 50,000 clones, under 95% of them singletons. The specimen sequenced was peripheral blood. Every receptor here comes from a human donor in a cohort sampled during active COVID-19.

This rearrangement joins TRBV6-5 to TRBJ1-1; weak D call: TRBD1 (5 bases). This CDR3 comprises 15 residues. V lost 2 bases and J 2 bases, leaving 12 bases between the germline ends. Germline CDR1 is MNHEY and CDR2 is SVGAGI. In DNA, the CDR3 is TGTGCCAGCAGTTACAGGATCGACAGTAACACTGAAGCTTTCTTT. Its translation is CASSYRIDSNTEAFF.

The CDR3, as DNA: TGTGCCAGCAGCTTTTCCGGACTAGCTGAGACTGGAGATACGCAGTATTTT. Amino acid sequence: CASSFSGLAETGDTQYF. The V and J genes are TRBV7-9 and TRBJ2-3; 8 nucleotides align to TRBD2. Germline V CDR1 and CDR2: SEHNR, FQNEAQ (reference sequence). CDR3 size: 17 residues. Trimming at V came to 3 bases and at J to 5 bases, leaving 13 bases not matched to a gene.

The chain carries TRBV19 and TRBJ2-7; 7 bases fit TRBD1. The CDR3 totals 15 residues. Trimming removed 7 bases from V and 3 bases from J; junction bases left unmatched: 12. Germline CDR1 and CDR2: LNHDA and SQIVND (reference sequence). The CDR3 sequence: CASKRGMGQNYEQYF. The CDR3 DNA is TGTGCCAGTAAACGCGGTATGGGACAGAACTACGAGCAGTACTTC. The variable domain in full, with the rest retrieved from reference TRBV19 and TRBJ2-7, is DGGITQSPKYLFRKEGQNVTLSCEQNLNHDAMYWYRQDPGQGLRLIYYSQIVNDFQKGDIAEGYSVSREKKESFPLTVTSAQKNPTAFYLCASKRGMGQNYEQYFGPGTRLTVT.

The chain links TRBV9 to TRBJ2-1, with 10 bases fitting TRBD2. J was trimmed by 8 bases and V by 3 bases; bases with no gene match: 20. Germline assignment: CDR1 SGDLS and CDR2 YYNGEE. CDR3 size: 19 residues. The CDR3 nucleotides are TGTGCCAGCAGCGGAGGGGTGTCGTCGGAGCGGGAGGGCCCGGATGAGCAGTTCTTC. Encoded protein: CASSGGVSSEREGPDEQFF.

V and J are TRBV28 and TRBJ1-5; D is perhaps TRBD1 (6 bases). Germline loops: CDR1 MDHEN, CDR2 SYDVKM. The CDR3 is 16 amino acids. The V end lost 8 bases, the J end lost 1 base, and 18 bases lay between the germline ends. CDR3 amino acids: CASRYPQGISNQPQHF. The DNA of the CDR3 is TGTGCCAGCCGATACCCACAGGGTATCAGCAATCAGCCCCAGCATTTT.

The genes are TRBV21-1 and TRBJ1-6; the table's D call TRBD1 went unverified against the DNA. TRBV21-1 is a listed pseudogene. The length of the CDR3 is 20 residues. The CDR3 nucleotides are TGTGCCAGCAGCACTACGCCCGGGACAGGGGGTTTACGGGGAAATTCACCCCTCCACTTT. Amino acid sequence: CASSTTPGTGGLRGNSPLHF.

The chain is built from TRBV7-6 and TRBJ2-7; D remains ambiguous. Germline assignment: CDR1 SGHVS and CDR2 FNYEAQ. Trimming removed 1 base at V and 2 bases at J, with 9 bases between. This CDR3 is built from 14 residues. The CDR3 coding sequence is TGTGCCAGCAGCTTAGGGCTCTCGACCTACGAGCAGTACTTC. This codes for CASSLGLSTYEQYF.

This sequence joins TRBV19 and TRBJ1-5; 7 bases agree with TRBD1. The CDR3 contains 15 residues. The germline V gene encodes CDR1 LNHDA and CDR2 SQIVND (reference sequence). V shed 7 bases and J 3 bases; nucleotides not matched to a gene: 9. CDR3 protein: CASTATGRTNQPQHF. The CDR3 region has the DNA TGTGCCAGTACCGCGACAGGGAGAACCAATCAGCCCCAGCATTTT.

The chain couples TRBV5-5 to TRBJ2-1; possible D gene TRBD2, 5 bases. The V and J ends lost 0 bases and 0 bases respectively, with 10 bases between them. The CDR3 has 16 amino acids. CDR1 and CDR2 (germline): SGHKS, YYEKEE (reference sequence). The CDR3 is CASSLAPGSSYNEQFF. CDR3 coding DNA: TGTGCCAGCAGCTTGGCTCCGGGGAGCTCCTACAATGAGCAGTTCTTC. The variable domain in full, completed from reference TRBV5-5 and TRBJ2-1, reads DAGVTQSPTHLIKTRGQQVTLRCSPISGHKSVSWYQQVLGQGPQFIFQYYEKEERGRGNFPDRFSARQFPNYSSELNVNALLLGDSALYLCASSLAPGSSYNEQFFGPGTRLTVL.

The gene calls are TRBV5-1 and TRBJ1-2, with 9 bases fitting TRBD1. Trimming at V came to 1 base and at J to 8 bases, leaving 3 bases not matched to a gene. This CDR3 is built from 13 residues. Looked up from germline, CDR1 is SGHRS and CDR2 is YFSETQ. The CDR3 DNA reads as TGCGCCAGCAGCTTGACAGGGGGCCACGGCTACACCTTC. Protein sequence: CASSLTGGHGYTF.

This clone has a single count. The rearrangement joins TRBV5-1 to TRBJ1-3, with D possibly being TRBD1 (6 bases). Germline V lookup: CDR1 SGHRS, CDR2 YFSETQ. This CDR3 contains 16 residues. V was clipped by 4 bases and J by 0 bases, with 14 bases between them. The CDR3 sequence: CASSPGGQSSGNTIYF. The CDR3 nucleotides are TGCGCCAGCAGCCCGGGTGGACAGAGCTCTGGAAACACCATATATTTT.

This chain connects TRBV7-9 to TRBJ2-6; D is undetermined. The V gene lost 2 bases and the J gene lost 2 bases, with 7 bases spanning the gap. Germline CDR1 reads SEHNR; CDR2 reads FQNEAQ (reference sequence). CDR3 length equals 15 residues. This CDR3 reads CASSLSSAGANVLTF. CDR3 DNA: TGTGCCAGCAGCTTATCGAGCGCTGGGGCCAACGTCCTGACTTTC.

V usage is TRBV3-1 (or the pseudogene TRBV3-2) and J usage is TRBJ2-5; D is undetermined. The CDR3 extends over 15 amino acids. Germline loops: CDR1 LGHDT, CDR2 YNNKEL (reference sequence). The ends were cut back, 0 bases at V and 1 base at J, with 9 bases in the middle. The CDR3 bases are TGTGCCAGCAGCCAAGAGGTGGCTCTCCAAGAGACCCAGTACTTC. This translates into CASSQEVALQETQYF.

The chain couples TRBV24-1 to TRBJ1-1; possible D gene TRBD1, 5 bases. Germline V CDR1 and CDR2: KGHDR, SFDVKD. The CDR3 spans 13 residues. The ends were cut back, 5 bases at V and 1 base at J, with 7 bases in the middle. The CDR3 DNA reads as TGTGCCACCAGTGTGGGGGGGAACACTGAAGCTTTCTTT. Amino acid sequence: CATSVGGNTEAFF.

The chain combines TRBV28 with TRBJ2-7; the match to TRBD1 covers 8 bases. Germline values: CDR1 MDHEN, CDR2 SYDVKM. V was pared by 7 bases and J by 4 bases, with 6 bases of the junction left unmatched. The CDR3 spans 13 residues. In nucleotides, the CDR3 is TGTGCCAGCACCTCCAGGGGGCTATACGAGCAGTACTTC. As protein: CASTSRGLYEQYF. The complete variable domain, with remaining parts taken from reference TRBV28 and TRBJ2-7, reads DVKVTQSSRYLVKRTGEKVFLECVQDMDHENMFWYRQDPGLGLRLIYFSYDVKMKEKGDIPEGYSVSREKKERFSLILESASTNQTSMYLCASTSRGLYEQYFGPGTRLTVT.

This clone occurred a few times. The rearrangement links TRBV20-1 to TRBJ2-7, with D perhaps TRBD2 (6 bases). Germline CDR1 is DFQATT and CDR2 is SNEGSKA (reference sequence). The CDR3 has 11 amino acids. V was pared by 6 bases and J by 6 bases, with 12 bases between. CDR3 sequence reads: CSAARDFEQYF. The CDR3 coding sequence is TGCAGTGCAGCAAGGGACTTCGAGCAGTACTTC.

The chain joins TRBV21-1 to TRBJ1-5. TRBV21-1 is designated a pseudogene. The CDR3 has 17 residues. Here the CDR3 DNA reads TGTGCCAGCAGCAAACCCGCCCGCGCGGGGATGAATCAGCCCCAGCATTTT. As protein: CASSKPARAGMNQPQHF.

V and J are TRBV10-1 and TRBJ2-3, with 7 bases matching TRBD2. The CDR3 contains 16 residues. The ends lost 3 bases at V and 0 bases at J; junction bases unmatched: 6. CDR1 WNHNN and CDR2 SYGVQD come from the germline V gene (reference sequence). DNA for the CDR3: TGCGCCAGCAGTGAAGGGCTAGCGGAAAGCACAGATACGCAGTATTTT. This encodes CASSEGLAESTDTQYF.

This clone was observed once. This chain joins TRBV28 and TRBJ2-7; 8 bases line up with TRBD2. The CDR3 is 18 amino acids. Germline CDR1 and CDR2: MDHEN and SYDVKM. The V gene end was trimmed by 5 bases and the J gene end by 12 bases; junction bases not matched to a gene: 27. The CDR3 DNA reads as TGTGCCAGCAGTCCCTCTCCGGGACTAGTTTCAAGTGGGTGGTTCCCGTACTTC. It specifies CASSPSPGLVSSGWFPYF.

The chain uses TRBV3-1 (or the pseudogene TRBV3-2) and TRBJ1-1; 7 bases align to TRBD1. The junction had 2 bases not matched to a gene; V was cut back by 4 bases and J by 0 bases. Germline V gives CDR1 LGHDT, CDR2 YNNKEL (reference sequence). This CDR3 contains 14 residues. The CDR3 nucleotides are TGTGCCAGCAGCCGGGGACAGTTGAACACTGAAGCTTTCTTT. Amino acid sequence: CASSRGQLNTEAFF.

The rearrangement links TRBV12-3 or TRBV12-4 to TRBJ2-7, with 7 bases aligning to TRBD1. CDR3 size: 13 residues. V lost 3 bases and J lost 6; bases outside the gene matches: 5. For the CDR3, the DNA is TGTGCCAGCAGTTTTGAAGGGGGCGGCGAGCAGTACTTC. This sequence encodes CASSFEGGGEQYF.

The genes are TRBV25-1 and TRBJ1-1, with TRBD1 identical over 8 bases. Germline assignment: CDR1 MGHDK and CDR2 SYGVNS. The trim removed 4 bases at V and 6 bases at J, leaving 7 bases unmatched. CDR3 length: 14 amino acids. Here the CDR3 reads CASSGYRGASEAFF. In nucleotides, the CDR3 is TGTGCCAGCAGTGGATACAGGGGGGCCTCTGAAGCTTTCTTT.

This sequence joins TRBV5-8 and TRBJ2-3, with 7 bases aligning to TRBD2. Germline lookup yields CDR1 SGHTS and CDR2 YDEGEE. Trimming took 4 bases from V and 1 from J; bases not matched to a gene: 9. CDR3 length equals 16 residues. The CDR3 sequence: CASSPWASGGTDTQYF. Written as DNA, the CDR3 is TGTGCCAGCAGCCCATGGGCCAGCGGGGGCACAGATACGCAGTATTTT.

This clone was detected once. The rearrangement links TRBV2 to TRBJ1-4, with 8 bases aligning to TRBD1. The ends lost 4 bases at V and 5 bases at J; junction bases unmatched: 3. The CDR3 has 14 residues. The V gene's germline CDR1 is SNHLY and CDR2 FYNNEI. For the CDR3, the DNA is TGTGCCAGCAGTGTTCGGGACAGGAATGAAAAACTGTTTTTT. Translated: CASSVRDRNEKLFF.

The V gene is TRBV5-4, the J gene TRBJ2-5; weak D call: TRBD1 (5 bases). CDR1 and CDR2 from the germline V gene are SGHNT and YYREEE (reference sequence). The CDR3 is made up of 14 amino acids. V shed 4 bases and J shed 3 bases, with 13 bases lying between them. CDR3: CASSPGPLKETQYF. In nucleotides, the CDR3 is TGTGCCAGCAGCCCAGGGCCGCTGAAAGAGACCCAGTACTTC.